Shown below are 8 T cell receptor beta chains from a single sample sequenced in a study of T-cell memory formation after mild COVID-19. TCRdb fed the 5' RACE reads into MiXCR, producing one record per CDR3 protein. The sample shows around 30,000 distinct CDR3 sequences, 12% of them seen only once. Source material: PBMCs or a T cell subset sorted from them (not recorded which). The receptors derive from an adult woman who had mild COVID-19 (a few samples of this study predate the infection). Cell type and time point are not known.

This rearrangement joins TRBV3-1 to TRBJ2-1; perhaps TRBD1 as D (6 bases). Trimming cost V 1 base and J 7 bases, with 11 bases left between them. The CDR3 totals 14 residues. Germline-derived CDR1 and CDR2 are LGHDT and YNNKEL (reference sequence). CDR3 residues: CASSQVQGKNEQFF. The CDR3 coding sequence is TGTGCCAGCAGCCAAGTACAGGGAAAAAATGAGCAGTTCTTC.

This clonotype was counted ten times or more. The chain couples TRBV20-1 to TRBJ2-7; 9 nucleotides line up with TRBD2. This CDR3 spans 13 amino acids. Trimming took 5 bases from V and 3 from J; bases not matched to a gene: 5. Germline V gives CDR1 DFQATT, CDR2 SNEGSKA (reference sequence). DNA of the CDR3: TGCAGTGCTTCGGGACTAGCCCTCTACGAGCAGTACTTC. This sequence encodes CSASGLALYEQYF.

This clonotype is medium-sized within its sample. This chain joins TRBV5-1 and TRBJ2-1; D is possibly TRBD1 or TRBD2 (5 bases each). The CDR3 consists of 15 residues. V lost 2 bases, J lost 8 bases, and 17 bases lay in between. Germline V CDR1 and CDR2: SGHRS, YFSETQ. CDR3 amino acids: CASSFTRGVSDEQFF. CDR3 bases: TGCGCCAGCAGCTTTACGAGGGGCGTTAGCGATGAGCAGTTCTTC.

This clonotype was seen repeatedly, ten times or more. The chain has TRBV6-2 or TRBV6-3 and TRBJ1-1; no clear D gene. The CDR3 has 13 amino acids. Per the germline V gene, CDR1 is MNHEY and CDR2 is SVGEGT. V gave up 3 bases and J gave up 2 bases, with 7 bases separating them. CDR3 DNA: TGTGCCAGCAGTTATGAGGGTAACACTGAAGCTTTCTTT. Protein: CASSYEGNTEAFF.

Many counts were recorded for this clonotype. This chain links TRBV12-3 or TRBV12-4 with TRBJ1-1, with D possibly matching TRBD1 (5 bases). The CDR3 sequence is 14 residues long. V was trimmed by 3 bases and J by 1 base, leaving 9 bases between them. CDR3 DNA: TGTGCCAGCAGTTTTTGGGGCGGGAACACTGAAGCTTTCTTT. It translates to CASSFWGGNTEAFF.

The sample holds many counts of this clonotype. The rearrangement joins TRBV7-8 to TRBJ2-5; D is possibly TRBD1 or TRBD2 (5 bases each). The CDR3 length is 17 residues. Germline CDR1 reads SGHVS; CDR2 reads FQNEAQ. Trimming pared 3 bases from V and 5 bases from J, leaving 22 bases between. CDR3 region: CASSFGTVELMGETQYF. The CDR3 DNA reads TGTGCCAGCAGCTTCGGGACGGTGGAACTTATGGGGGAGACCCAGTACTTC. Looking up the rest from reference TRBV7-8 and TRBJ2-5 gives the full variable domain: GAGVSQSPRYKVAKRGQDVALRCDPISGHVSLFWYQQALGQGPEFLTYFQNEAQLDKSGLPSDRFFAERPEGSVSTLKIQRTQQEDSAVYLCASSFGTVELMGETQYFGPGTRLLVL.

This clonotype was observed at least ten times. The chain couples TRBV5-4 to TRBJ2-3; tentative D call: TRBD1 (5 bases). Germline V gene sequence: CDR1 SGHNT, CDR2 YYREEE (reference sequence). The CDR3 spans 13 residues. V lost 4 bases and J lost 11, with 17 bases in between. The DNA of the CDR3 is TGTGCCAGCAGCCCGGCGGCAGGGATCCGGCAGTATTTT. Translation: CASSPAAGIRQYF. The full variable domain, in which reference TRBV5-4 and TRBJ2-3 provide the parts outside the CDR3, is ETGVTQSPTHLIKTRGQQVTLRCSSQSGHNTVSWYQQALGQGPQFIFQYYREEENGRGNFPPRFSGLQFPNYSSELNVNALELDDSALYLCASSPAAGIRQYFGPGTRLTVL.

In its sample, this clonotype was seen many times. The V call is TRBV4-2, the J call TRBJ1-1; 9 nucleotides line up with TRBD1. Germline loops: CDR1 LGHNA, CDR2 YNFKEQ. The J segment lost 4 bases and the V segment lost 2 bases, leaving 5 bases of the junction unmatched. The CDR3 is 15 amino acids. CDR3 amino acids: CASSQPDRGFTEAFF. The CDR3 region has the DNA TGTGCCAGCAGCCAACCGGACAGGGGTTTCACTGAAGCTTTCTTT.